Presented here are 29 T cell receptor beta chains from one specimen sequenced in a study of T-cell memory formation after mild COVID-19. One entry per CDR3 protein results from TCRdb running MiXCR on the 5' RACE reads. Of fewer than 550,000 distinct CDR3 sequences listed, 20% are singletons. Sequencing was done on a sample of PBMCs or a T cell subset sorted from them (not recorded which). The receptors derive from an adult woman who had mild COVID-19 (a few samples of this study predate the infection). Cell type and time point are not known.

The chain's CDR3 is CASSLSEDPRGQPQHF. CDR3 nucleotides: TGTGCCAGCAGTTTATCTGAGGACCCGAGGGGTCAGCCCCAGCATTTT. This chain joins TRBV27 and TRBJ1-5, with D possibly TRBD1 on 5 matching bases. Per germline, CDR1 MNHEY and CDR2 SMNVEV (reference sequence). This CDR3 has 16 amino acids. V was trimmed by 0 bases and J by 6 bases, leaving 15 bases between them.

This clonotype was seen a handful of times. The chain recombines TRBV19 with TRBJ1-2, with 8 bases identical to TRBD1. CDR1 is LNHDA, CDR2 SQIVND, per germline (reference sequence). V shed 3 bases, J shed 4 bases, and the junction held 7 bases outside the gene matches. The CDR3 is 15 residues long. CDR3 sequence: CASSIDDRGGYGYTF. CDR3 in DNA: TGTGCCAGTAGTATCGATGACAGGGGCGGCTATGGCTACACCTTC.

The genes are TRBV5-1 and TRBJ2-3, with unresolved D. This CDR3 spans 14 amino acids. Germline-derived CDR1 and CDR2 are SGHRS and YFSETQ. Trimming cost V 0 bases and J 0 bases, with 5 bases left between them. CDR3 loop: CASSLADSTDTQYF. The CDR3 nucleotides are TGCGCCAGCAGCTTGGCCGACAGCACAGATACGCAGTATTTT.

This clonotype came up a few times. The chain couples TRBV25-1 to TRBJ2-5, with 9 bases fitting TRBD1. Looked up from germline, CDR1 is MGHDK and CDR2 is SYGVNS. The CDR3 contains 18 residues. V was clipped by 4 bases and J by 0 bases; unmatched bases: 12. The CDR3 reads CASSALPGTGLNQETQYF. As DNA, the CDR3 is TGTGCCAGCAGTGCTCTTCCCGGGACAGGGCTCAACCAAGAGACCCAGTACTTC.

This clonotype was detected only a few times. The CDR3 protein is CASTPEYSNQPQHF. The CDR3 region has the DNA TGTGCCAGCACCCCGGAGTATAGCAATCAGCCCCAGCATTTT. The chain employs TRBV5-5 and TRBJ1-5; D gene uncertain. CDR1 SGHKS and CDR2 YYEKEE come from the germline V gene (reference sequence). V dropped 6 bases and J dropped 0 bases, with 10 bases sitting between them. This CDR3 is 14 amino acids long.

Only a few counts were recorded for this clonotype. The chain combines TRBV3-1 with TRBJ2-1; TRBD2 aligns across 7 bases. CDR1 is LGHDT, CDR2 YNNKEL, per germline (reference sequence). J lost 9 bases, V lost 1 base, and 9 bases had no gene match. The CDR3 runs to 15 residues. CDR3 amino acids: CASSQGAGAGGEQFF. The CDR3 coding sequence is TGTGCCAGCAGCCAAGGTGCGGGAGCCGGCGGTGAGCAGTTCTTC.

The V gene is TRBV20-1, the J gene TRBJ2-7; TRBD1 matches at 12 bases. The germline V gene encodes CDR1 DFQATT and CDR2 SNEGSKA (reference sequence). This CDR3 is 17 amino acids long. V gave up 6 bases and J gave up 4 bases; unmatched junction bases: 16. The chain's CDR3 is CSAPSGTGGEGDYEQYF. The CDR3 bases are TGCAGTGCCCCGTCCGGGACAGGGGGCGAGGGGGATTACGAGCAGTACTTC.

The gene calls are TRBV6-1 and TRBJ2-5; D call uncertain. The CDR3 loop spans 13 amino acids. Germline values: CDR1 MNHNS, CDR2 SASEGT. V lost 10 bases to trimming and J lost 0 bases, with 12 bases between them. This CDR3 is CATSVFYQETQYF. Here the CDR3 DNA reads TGTGCCACCTCCGTATTTTACCAAGAGACCCAGTACTTC.

V is TRBV6-5 and J is TRBJ1-2; D call uncertain. V lost 8 bases and J 5 bases, leaving 9 bases between the germline ends. Germline CDR1 is MNHEY and CDR2 is SVGAGI. CDR3 length: 11 amino acids. This chain's CDR3 is CASVGTYGYTF. DNA for the CDR3: TGTGCCAGCGTCGGTACTTATGGCTACACCTTC.

The chain employs TRBV3-1 and TRBJ1-1, with D perhaps matching TRBD1 (5 bases). Germline CDR1 is LGHDT and CDR2 is YNNKEL (reference sequence). V lost 0 bases and J lost 10, with 9 bases in between. CDR3 length: 12 amino acids. The CDR3 region is CASSQDRVVAFF. In DNA form, the CDR3 reads TGTGCCAGCAGCCAAGACAGGGTGGTAGCTTTCTTT.

The sample holds many counts of this clonotype. The rearrangement links TRBV13 to TRBJ2-3; 9 nucleotides align to TRBD2. This CDR3 comprises 15 residues. Germline V lookup: CDR1 PRHDT, CDR2 FYEKMQ (reference sequence). Trimming took 5 bases from V and 4 from J; bases not matched to a gene: 7. The CDR3: CASSLSGGGSDTQYF. CDR3 nucleotide sequence: TGTGCCAGCAGCCTTAGCGGGGGAGGATCAGATACGCAGTATTTT.

This clonotype came up a few times. V usage is TRBV6-2 or TRBV6-3 and J usage is TRBJ2-5, with unresolved D. This CDR3 contains 11 residues. Germline-derived CDR1 and CDR2 are MNHEY and SVGEGT. Trimming removed 7 bases from V and 4 bases from J, with 7 bases in between. The CDR3 sequence is CASTYSETQYF. CDR3 in DNA: TGTGCCAGCACGTATTCAGAGACCCAGTACTTC.

The rearrangement uses TRBV12-3 or TRBV12-4 and TRBJ1-1; TRBD1 matches 8 bases. V lost 3 bases and J lost 0; bases outside the gene matches: 6. The CDR3 runs 16 residues. The CDR3 nucleotides read TGTGCCAGCAGTTTTCAGGGGGCCAGAATGAACACTGAAGCTTTCTTT. This translates into CASSFQGARMNTEAFF.

The gene calls are TRBV12-3 or TRBV12-4 and TRBJ2-5, with TRBD2 matching over 8 bases. The CDR3 spans 15 residues. Trimming at V came to 5 bases and at J to 4 bases, leaving 9 bases not matched to a gene. The CDR3 loop is CASSPIRGGGETQYF. As DNA, the CDR3 is TGTGCCAGCAGTCCCATTCGGGGGGGGGGAGAGACCCAGTACTTC.

There are a few counts of this clonotype. The chain carries TRBV29-1 and TRBJ2-7; 12 bases align to TRBD1. The CDR3 covers 15 residues. Losses at the gene ends were 7 bases for V and 6 bases for J; bases not matched to a gene: 13. Germline CDR1 reads SQVTM; CDR2 reads ANQGSEA. CDR3 residues: CSAIEFGTGGVEQYF. CDR3 DNA sequence: TGCAGCGCGATTGAATTCGGGACAGGGGGCGTCGAGCAGTACTTC.

This clonotype was observed at least ten times. The chain recombines TRBV7-9 with TRBJ2-1; weak D call: TRBD2 (7 bases). The CDR3 is 15 residues long. Germline values: CDR1 SEHNR, CDR2 FQNEAQ (reference sequence). Between the trimmed V and J ends, which lost 5 bases and 8 bases, there was a span of 19 bases. This CDR3 is CASSLEGGAPDEQFF. CDR3 sequence (DNA): TGTGCCAGCAGCCTTGAAGGGGGGGCACCCGATGAGCAGTTCTTC.

To note about this clonotype: It may be a read error: a sequence one base away is much more abundant. The V call is TRBV9, the J call TRBJ2-6; D gene unclear. In germline, CDR1 is SGDLS, CDR2 YYNGEE. The CDR3 spans 13 residues. V lost 5 bases, J lost 0 bases, and 3 bases lay in between. The CDR3 is CASRYSGANVLTF. CDR3 nucleotide sequence: TGTGCCAGCAGATACTCTGGGGCCAACGTCCTGACTTTC.

The chain joins TRBV5-4 to TRBJ2-3; the D gene could be TRBD1 or TRBD2 (6 bases each). With 9 bases removed from V and 2 bases from J, the gap between germline ends came to 22 bases. The CDR3 loop spans 16 amino acids. In germline, CDR1 is SGHNT, CDR2 YYREEE (reference sequence). DNA for the CDR3: TGTGCCACGCATAAAGGGGGGATCGGTAACACAGATACGCAGTATTTT. Translation: CATHKGGIGNTDTQYF.

This clonotype has more than one count but fewer than ten. This likely comes from a read error, as the CDR3 has no conserved phenylalanine or tryptophan at its end. The DNA is omitted, as the CDR3 cannot be located on it reliably, and the CDR3 follows TCRdb's listing. V gene TRBV5-1 combines with J gene TRBJ1-1; the D call TRBD1 from the table was never checked on the DNA. Germline V gene sequence: CDR1 SGHRS, CDR2 YFSETQ. The CDR3 sequence runs 8 residues, both termini included. CDR3 sequence: CASPPLSS.

This clonotype was found a few times. The chain recombines TRBV20-1 with TRBJ2-7; TRBD2 matches at 7 bases. Germline assignment: CDR1 DFQATT and CDR2 SNEGSKA (reference sequence). This CDR3 has 14 residues. The CDR3 sequence: CGFQRETNRYEQYF. The CDR3 coding sequence is TGCGGATTCCAGCGGGAAACAAACCGCTACGAGCAGTACTTC.

This clonotype has just a few counts. The chain links TRBV7-2 to TRBJ2-7; D is ambiguous. CDR1 and CDR2 (germline): SGHTA, FQGNSA. This CDR3 has 13 amino acids. V was clipped by 1 base and J by 5 bases, with 9 bases between them. CDR3 sequence reads: CASSLGPDHEQYF. For the CDR3, the DNA is TGTGCCAGCAGCTTAGGTCCGGACCACGAGCAGTACTTC.

This clonotype occurred a few times. This rearrangement joins TRBV20-1 to TRBJ1-1; D possibly corresponds to TRBD1 (5 bases). The CDR3 totals 12 residues. CDR1 is DFQATT and CDR2 is SNEGSKA in the germline V gene (reference sequence). V lost 6 bases, J lost 0 bases, and 8 bases lay in between. The CDR3 reads CSAGTVNTEAFF. The DNA of the CDR3 is TGCAGTGCCGGGACGGTGAACACTGAAGCTTTCTTT.

This chain joins TRBV5-1 and TRBJ1-1; the D is unclear. V lost 0 bases and J lost 10, with 19 bases in between. The CDR3 length is 15 residues. The V gene's germline CDR1 is SGHRS and CDR2 YFSETQ. CDR3 loop: CASSLESLGTGGAFF. The CDR3 bases are TGCGCCAGCAGCTTGGAGTCGTTAGGTACCGGAGGAGCTTTCTTT.

The chain carries TRBV5-1 and TRBJ2-1; 9 bases map to TRBD1. The CDR3 runs 15 residues. Germline V lookup: CDR1 SGHRS, CDR2 YFSETQ. V gave up 0 bases and J gave up 5 bases; unmatched junction bases: 3. The DNA of the CDR3 is TGCGCCAGCAGCTTGGGGTGGACAGGGGACAATGAGCAGTTCTTC. It encodes CASSLGWTGDNEQFF.

This clonotype was recorded many times. The rearrangement uses TRBV5-6 and TRBJ1-2, with 8 nucleotides matching TRBD1. J gave up 5 bases and V 3 bases, and 12 bases lay outside the gene matches. CDR1 is SGHDT and CDR2 is YYEEEE in the germline V gene. CDR3 size: 16 residues. The CDR3 is CASSSRPRTGRYGYTF. The CDR3 DNA reads TGTGCCAGCAGCTCACGACCCCGGACAGGGAGATATGGCTACACCTTC.

This clonotype was seen ten or more times. One end of the junction fails to match germline, which may point to a read error. The gene calls are TRBV5-1 and TRBJ1-1; TRBD1 aligns across 7 bases. This CDR3 has 13 amino acids. The germline V gene encodes CDR1 SGHRS and CDR2 YFSETQ. The CDR3 sequence: CASSPTGDTEAFF. As DNA, the CDR3 is TGTGCCAGCTCGCCTACAGGGGACACTGAAGCTTTCTTT.

In this sample, this clonotype turned up a few times. The rearrangement uses TRBV6-5 and TRBJ2-7; the match to TRBD2 covers 7 bases. The CDR3 length is 16 residues. The V gene's germline CDR1 is MNHEY and CDR2 SVGAGI. Trimming at V came to 6 bases and at J to 5 bases, leaving 16 bases not matched to a gene. CDR3 residues: CASSPIFREVKDEQYF. Here the CDR3 DNA reads TGTGCCAGCAGCCCTATTTTTCGGGAGGTTAAGGACGAGCAGTACTTC.

CDR3 DNA sequence: TGTGCCAGCAGCTTAGGGCGACAGGCTGCAACTAATGAAAAACTGTTTTTT. It specifies CASSLGRQAATNEKLFF. The chain joins TRBV7-9 to TRBJ1-4; D is possibly TRBD1 (6 bases). CDR1 and CDR2 from the germline V gene are SEHNR and FQNEAQ (reference sequence). Trimming shortened V by 1 base and J by 0 bases, and 12 bases separated the two germline ends. This CDR3 comprises 17 residues.

This chain joins TRBV7-9 and TRBJ2-1; the D gene could be TRBD1 or TRBD2 (7 bases each). V dropped 7 bases and J dropped 7 bases, with 17 bases sitting between them. The CDR3 contains 14 residues. CDR1 and CDR2 from the germline V gene are SEHNR and FQNEAQ (reference sequence). The CDR3 reads CASNPGGGLNEQFF. CDR3 nucleotide sequence: TGTGCCAGCAACCCAGGGGGGGGGTTGAATGAGCAGTTCTTC.